This T cell receptor (beta chain) was sequenced in a study of cytomegalovirus exposure and HLA in healthy donors. The PCR made use of 60 Vbeta and 13 Jbeta primers. Libraries were prepared by immunoSEQ multiplex PCR; TCRdb keeps only in-frame clonotypes and omits some of them. The repertoire holds 300,000 or so clones, with roughly 86% as singletons. Germline CDR1 reads KGHSH; CDR2 reads LQKENI. Trimming pared 3 bases from V and 5 bases from J, leaving 10 bases between. CDR3 size: 13 residues. The V gene is TRBV18, the J gene TRBJ1-2, with D possibly TRBD1 on 6 matching bases. The source material was PBMCs. The origin of this receptor is a middle-aged woman in good health and CMV-seropositive. CDR3 residues: CASSPGQLYGYTF. The DNA of the CDR3 is TGTGCCAGCTCACCCGGACAGTTATATGGCTACACCTTC. Combining the CDR3 with reference TRBV18 and TRBJ1-2 gives the whole variable domain NAGVMQNPRHLVRRRGQEARLRCSPMKGHSHVYWYRQLPEEGLKFMVYLQKENIIDESGMPKERFSAEFPKEGPSILRIQQVVRGDSAAYFCASSPGQLYGYTFGSGTRLTVV.